This TCR beta chain was captured in a study of metastatic and nonmetastatic thyroid tumors. Study background: Repertoire comparisons spanned blood and tumor or nodule tissue from malignant and benign thyroid patients.

Study-level results: Reports indicated that malignant thyroid tumors showed significantly higher TCR beta diversity than benign nodules did, in blood and tumor.

In the case of this clone: Its antigen is still unknown.

Every patient was untreated before thyroid surgery. The authors' processing: The study took CDR3 differences across clinicopathological groups and made a distant-metastasis classifier for papillary thyroid cancer from them. TCRdb recomputed clones from the PCR reads via MiXCR. TCRdb, not the original authors, processed these V and J calls. Among about 33,000 clones listed, about 15% were seen once. This CDR3 contains 16 residues. Germline V gene sequence: CDR1 MNHNS, CDR2 SASEGT. The V segment lost 8 bases and the J segment 6 bases; nucleotides outside the gene matches: 15. This TCR was sampled from a female donor with papillary thyroid cancer or a benign thyroid nodule (not recorded which). Some clones in this sample may be carry-over from other donors' samples. J is TRBJ2-7 and V is TRBV6-1; 11 bases are a match to TRBD1. The sequenced sample consisted of blood. The CDR3 DNA is TGTGCCAGCTATCAGGCAACGTTCGGGACAGGGGGCGAGCAGTACTTC. Its protein product is CASYQATFGTGGEQYF.